This T cell receptor (beta chain) was obtained from a study of blood T cell repertoires in COVID-19. About this clone itself: The conserved closing phenylalanine or tryptophan is absent in this CDR3, likely reflecting a read error. The DNA is left out, because the CDR3 cannot be placed on it with certainty; the CDR3 is given as TCRdb lists it.

Sequencing used immunoSEQ multiplex PCR; TCRdb keeps in-frame clones, though not all of them. The table records roughly 66,000 clones, roughly 82% of them present only once. Inclusive of both ends, the CDR3 amounts to 12 amino acids. CDR1 SQVTM and CDR2 ANQGSEA come from the germline V gene. This TCR was recovered from a man aged 55 to 69 with acute or convalescent COVID-19. Sequencing was done on a sample of peripheral blood. This rearrangement joins TRBV29-1 to TRBJ2-3; TRBD2 is taken as the D call from the table, unchecked against the DNA. CDR3: CSVEDLRGGKGI.